A selection of T cell receptor beta chains follows, all from one sample in a study of blood T cell repertoires in COVID-19. Assay: immunoSEQ multiplex PCR; the TCRdb copy retains only in-frame clones and omits some. Of roughly 160,000 clones listed, 80% to 85% are singletons. The sequenced material came from peripheral blood. The receptors derive from a young man with active or convalescent COVID-19. The CDR3 runs from the conserved cysteine through the conserved F or W. D genes are given only for firm matches. Clone size appears in some rows only: once, few, many, or a class for an expanded clone.

clone size: .; D gene: .; CDR3 length: 14; V gene: TRBV6-1; J gene: TRBJ1-5; CDR3 DNA: TGTGCCAGCAGTGAAGCGGGGGGAAATCAGCCCCAGCATTTT; CDR3 protein: CASSEAGGNQPQHF
clone size: few; D gene: .; CDR3 length: 15; V gene: TRBV4-2; J gene: TRBJ2-5; CDR3 DNA: TGTGCCAGCAGCCAACTGTGGGGGGGCCGGGAGACCCAGTACTTC; CDR3 protein: CASSQLWGGRETQYF
clone size: .; D gene: TRBD2; CDR3 length: 15; V gene: TRBV20-1; J gene: TRBJ2-3; CDR3 DNA: TGCAGTGCTAGTTTAGCGGGGGTGAGCACAGATACGCAGTATTTT; CDR3 protein: CSASLAGVSTDTQYF
clone size: .; D gene: .; CDR3 length: 14; V gene: TRBV29-1; J gene: TRBJ1-2; CDR3 DNA: TGCAGCGTTGAGCGGGGTTCAAATGACTATGGCTACACCTTC; CDR3 protein: CSVERGSNDYGYTF
clone size: .; D gene: TRBD1; CDR3 length: 14; V gene: TRBV18; J gene: TRBJ1-2; CDR3 DNA: TGTGCCAGCTCACCAGAAGGGACAGGGCATGGCTACACCTTC; CDR3 protein: CASSPEGTGHGYTF
clone size: .; D gene: TRBD1; CDR3 length: 13; V gene: TRBV6-5; J gene: TRBJ1-4; CDR3 DNA: TGTGCCAGCAGTTACTCAACAGGGGTAAAACTGTTTTTT; CDR3 protein: CASSYSTGVKLFF
clone size: many; D gene: .; CDR3 length: 19; V gene: TRBV21-1; J gene: TRBJ1-6; CDR3 DNA: TGTGCCAGCAGCAAAGCCGAATTCTGCGGGACGGAAGTTTTATCTCCCCTCCACTTT; CDR3 protein: CASSKAEFCGTEVLSPLHF
clone size: .; D gene: .; CDR3 length: 14; V gene: TRBV6-2/TRBV6-3; J gene: TRBJ2-1; CDR3 DNA: TGTGCCAGCAGTTACCACAGCTCCTACAATGAGCAGTTCTTC; CDR3 protein: CASSYHSSYNEQFF
clone size: .; D gene: .; CDR3 length: 18; V gene: TRBV21-1; J gene: TRBJ2-3; CDR3 DNA: TGTGCCAGCAGCAAAACCGGGACTAGCGGGAGATGTGAGGATACGCAGTATTTT; CDR3 protein: CASSKTGTSGRCEDTQYF
clone size: .; D gene: TRBD1; CDR3 length: 15; V gene: TRBV6-5; J gene: TRBJ1-1; CDR3 DNA: TGTGCCAGCAGTTGGGACAGCCGAAGAAACACTGAAGCTTTCTTT; CDR3 protein: CASSWDSRRNTEAFF
clone size: .; D gene: TRBD1; CDR3 length: 16; V gene: TRBV7-7; J gene: TRBJ2-5; CDR3 DNA: TGTGCTAGCAGCGGACGGACAGGGGGCGCGGGAGAGACCCAGTACTTC; CDR3 protein: CASSGRTGGAGETQYF
clone size: .; D gene: .; CDR3 length: 14; V gene: TRBV5-4; J gene: TRBJ1-2; CDR3 DNA: TGTGCCAGCAGCTTGGACGGGTTGAGCTATGGCTACACCTTC; CDR3 protein: CASSLDGLSYGYTF
clone size: .; D gene: TRBD1; CDR3 length: 14; V gene: TRBV27; J gene: TRBJ1-2; CDR3 DNA: TGTGCCAGCAGTCCATATTGGACAGGGGACGGCTACACCTTC; CDR3 protein: CASSPYWTGDGYTF
clone size: .; D gene: .; CDR3 length: 11; V gene: TRBV27; J gene: TRBJ2-1; CDR3 DNA: TGTGCCAGCAGGAGGATGGGTGAGCAGTTCTTC; CDR3 protein: CASRRMGEQFF
clone size: .; D gene: TRBD1; CDR3 length: 16; V gene: TRBV9; J gene: TRBJ1-2; CDR3 DNA: TGTGCCAGCAGCGTAAGCGCCCCGGACAGGTCCTATGGCTACACCTTC; CDR3 protein: CASSVSAPDRSYGYTF
clone size: .; D gene: TRBD2; CDR3 length: 16; V gene: TRBV5-1; J gene: TRBJ2-2; CDR3 DNA: TGCGCCAGCAGCTTGGGGACTAGCGGCAACACCGGGGAGCTGTTTTTT; CDR3 protein: CASSLGTSGNTGELFF
clone size: .; D gene: .; CDR3 length: 15; V gene: TRBV3-1/TRBV3-2; J gene: TRBJ1-6; CDR3 DNA: TGTGCCAGCAGCCAAGTTGGGGCTACTAATTCACCCCTCCACTTT; CDR3 protein: CASSQVGATNSPLHF
clone size: once; D gene: .; CDR3 length: 15; V gene: TRBV2; J gene: TRBJ1-6; CDR3 DNA: TGTGCCAGCAGCGTACAGGGCCCCTATAATTCACCCCTCCACTTT; CDR3 protein: CASSVQGPYNSPLHF
clone size: once; D gene: TRBD1; CDR3 length: 14; V gene: TRBV19; J gene: TRBJ2-1; CDR3 DNA: TGTGCCACCCTACAGGGGCCGGGGTACAATGAGCAGTTCTTC; CDR3 protein: CATLQGPGYNEQFF
clone size: .; D gene: .; CDR3 length: 15; V gene: TRBV27; J gene: TRBJ1-6; CDR3 DNA: TGTGCCAGCACGCTTAGGCAGGGTTATAATTCACCCCTCCACTTT; CDR3 protein: CASTLRQGYNSPLHF
clone size: .; D gene: .; CDR3 length: 13; V gene: TRBV19; J gene: TRBJ1-5; CDR3 DNA: TGTGCCAGTAGTATTATTATCAATCAGCCCCAGCATTTT; CDR3 protein: CASSIIINQPQHF
clone size: .; D gene: .; CDR3 length: 15; V gene: TRBV6-6; J gene: TRBJ1-4; CDR3 DNA: TGTGCCAGCAGTGACTACACGGAGGGCAATGAAAAACTGTTTTTT; CDR3 protein: CASSDYTEGNEKLFF
clone size: .; D gene: TRBD2; CDR3 length: 16; V gene: TRBV7-3; J gene: TRBJ2-2; CDR3 DNA: TGTGCCAGCAGCAAAGCGGGAGGAACGAACACCGGGGAGCTGTTTTTT; CDR3 protein: CASSKAGGTNTGELFF
clone size: .; D gene: .; CDR3 length: 14; V gene: TRBV19; J gene: TRBJ1-2; CDR3 DNA: TGTGCCAGTAGGGAGGGGTCTCACAACTATGGCTACACCTTC; CDR3 protein: CASREGSHNYGYTF
clone size: .; D gene: .; CDR3 length: 15; V gene: TRBV6-8; J gene: TRBJ1-6; CDR3 DNA: TGTGCCAGCAGTACACAGAGCCCCATGAATTCACCCCTCCACTTT; CDR3 protein: CASSTQSPMNSPLHF